Shown below are 3 T cell receptor beta chains from a single sample sequenced in a study of blood T cell repertoires in COVID-19. The table came from immunoSEQ multiplex PCR; TCRdb's copy has only in-frame clones and leaves some out. This table holds about 170,000 clones, around 90% found once. The material sequenced was peripheral blood. The source is a man younger than 35 with COVID-19, enrolled during active disease.

J is TRBJ2-7 and V is TRBV28, with 12 positions matching TRBD2. Germline V CDR1 and CDR2: MDHEN, SYDVKM. The V and J ends lost 5 bases and 1 base, in that order; junction bases with no gene match: 3. The CDR3 totals 15 residues. The CDR3 region has the DNA TGTGCCAGCAGTCCGACTAGCGGGAGTTCCTACGAGCAGTACTTC. This gives the protein CASSPTSGSSYEQYF.

The V and J genes are TRBV27 and TRBJ1-4; 8 bases agree with TRBD1. Germline lookup yields CDR1 MNHEY and CDR2 SMNVEV (reference sequence). This CDR3 region has 18 residues. Trimming removed 5 bases from V and 3 bases from J; junction bases left unmatched: 14. CDR3 nucleotides: TGTGCCAGCAGTCCATGGACAGGGTCGCTCCCCCCTAATGAAAAACTGTTTTTT. This gives the protein CASSPWTGSLPPNEKLFF.

This chain joins TRBV9 and TRBJ1-3; D is perhaps TRBD1 (5 bases). The germline V gene encodes CDR1 SGDLS and CDR2 YYNGEE. With 2 bases removed from V and 0 bases from J, the gap between germline ends came to 9 bases. The CDR3 runs 15 residues. The CDR3 loop is CASSVSRASGNTIYF. The CDR3 DNA is TGTGCCAGCAGCGTTAGCAGGGCCTCTGGAAACACCATATATTTT.